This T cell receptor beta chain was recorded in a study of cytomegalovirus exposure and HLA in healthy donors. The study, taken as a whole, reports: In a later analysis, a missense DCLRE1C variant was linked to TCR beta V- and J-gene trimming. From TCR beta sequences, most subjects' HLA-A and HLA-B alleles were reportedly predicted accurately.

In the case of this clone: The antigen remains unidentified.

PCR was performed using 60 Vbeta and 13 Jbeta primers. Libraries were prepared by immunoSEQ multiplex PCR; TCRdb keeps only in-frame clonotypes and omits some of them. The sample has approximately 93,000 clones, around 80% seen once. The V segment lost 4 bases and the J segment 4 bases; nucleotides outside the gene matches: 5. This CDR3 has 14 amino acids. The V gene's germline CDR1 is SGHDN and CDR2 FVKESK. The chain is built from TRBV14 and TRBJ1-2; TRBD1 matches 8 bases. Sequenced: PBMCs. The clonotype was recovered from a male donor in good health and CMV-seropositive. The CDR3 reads CASSPGTGPYGYTF. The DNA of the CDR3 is TGTGCCAGCAGCCCCGGGACAGGCCCCTATGGCTACACCTTC. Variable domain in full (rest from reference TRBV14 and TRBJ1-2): EAGVTQFPSHSVIEKGQTVTLRCDPISGHDNLYWYRRVMGKEIKFLLHFVKESKQDESGMPNNRFLAERTGGTYSTLKVQPAELEDSGVYFCASSPGTGPYGYTFGSGTRLTVV.